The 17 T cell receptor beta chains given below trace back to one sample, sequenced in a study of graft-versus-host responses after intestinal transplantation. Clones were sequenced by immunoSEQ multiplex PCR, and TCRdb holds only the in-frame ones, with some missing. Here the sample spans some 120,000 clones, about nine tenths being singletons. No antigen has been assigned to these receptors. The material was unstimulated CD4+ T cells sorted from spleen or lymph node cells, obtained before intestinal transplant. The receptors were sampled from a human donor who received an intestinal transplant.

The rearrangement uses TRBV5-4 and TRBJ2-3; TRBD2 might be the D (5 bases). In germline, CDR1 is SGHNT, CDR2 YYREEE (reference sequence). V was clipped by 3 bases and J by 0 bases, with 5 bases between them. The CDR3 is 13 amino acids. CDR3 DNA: TGTGCCAGCAGCTGGACTAGCACAGATACGCAGTATTTT. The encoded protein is CASSWTSTDTQYF.

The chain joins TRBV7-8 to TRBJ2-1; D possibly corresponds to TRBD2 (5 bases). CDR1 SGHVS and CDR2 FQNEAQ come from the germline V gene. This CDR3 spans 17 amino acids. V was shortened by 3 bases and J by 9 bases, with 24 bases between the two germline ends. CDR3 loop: CASSFFTLAGSPGEQFF. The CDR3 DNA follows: TGTGCCAGCAGCTTTTTTACTCTAGCCGGATCGCCGGGTGAGCAGTTCTTC.

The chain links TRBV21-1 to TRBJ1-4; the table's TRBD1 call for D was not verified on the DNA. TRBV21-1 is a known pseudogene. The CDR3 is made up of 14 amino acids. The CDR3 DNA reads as TGTGCCAGCAGACAGGGACGGTCAAATGAAAAACTGTTTTTT. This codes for CASRQGRSNEKLFF.

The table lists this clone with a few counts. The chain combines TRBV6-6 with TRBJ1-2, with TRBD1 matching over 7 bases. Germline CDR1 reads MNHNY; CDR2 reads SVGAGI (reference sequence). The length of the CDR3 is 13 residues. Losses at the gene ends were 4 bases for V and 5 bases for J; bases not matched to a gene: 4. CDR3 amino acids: CASSLGGAYGYTF. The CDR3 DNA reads TGTGCCAGCAGTTTAGGGGGCGCGTATGGCTACACCTTC.

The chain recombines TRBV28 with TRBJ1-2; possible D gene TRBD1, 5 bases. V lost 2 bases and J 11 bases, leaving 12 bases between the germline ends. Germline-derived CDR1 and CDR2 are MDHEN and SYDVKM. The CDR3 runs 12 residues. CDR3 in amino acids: CASSLAQGRYTF. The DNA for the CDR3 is TGTGCCAGCAGTTTAGCCCAGGGCAGGTACACCTTC.

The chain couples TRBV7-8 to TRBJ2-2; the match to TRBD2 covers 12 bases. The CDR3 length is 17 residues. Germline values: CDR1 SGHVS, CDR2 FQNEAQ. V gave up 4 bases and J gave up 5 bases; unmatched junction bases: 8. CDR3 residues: CASSSRTSGKGTGELFF. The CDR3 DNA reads TGTGCCAGCAGCTCTCGGACTAGCGGGAAGGGGACCGGGGAGCTGTTTTTT.

The CDR3 spells CASRTTGGKTEAFF. The CDR3 DNA is TGTGCCAGCAGGACCACAGGGGGCAAGACTGAAGCTTTCTTT. The chain carries TRBV6-1 and TRBJ1-1, with 9 bases that match TRBD1. This CDR3 has 14 residues. The junction had 7 bases not matched to a gene; V was cut back by 6 bases and J by 5 bases. Germline values: CDR1 MNHNS, CDR2 SASEGT.

DNA for the CDR3: TGTGCCAGCAGACCCGGGACAGCCATCTATAGCAATCAGCCCCAGCATTTT. It encodes CASRPGTAIYSNQPQHF. This sequence joins TRBV27 and TRBJ1-5; 7 nucleotides line up with TRBD1. V trimming: 6 bases; J trimming: 0 bases; junction bases outside the gene matches: 11. The CDR3 is made up of 17 amino acids. Germline V gives CDR1 MNHEY, CDR2 SMNVEV (reference sequence).

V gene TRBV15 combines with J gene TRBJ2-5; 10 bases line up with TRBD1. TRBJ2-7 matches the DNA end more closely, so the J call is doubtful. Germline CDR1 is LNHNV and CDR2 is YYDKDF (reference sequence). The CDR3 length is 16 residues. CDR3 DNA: TGTGCCACCAGCAGTCAGGCCGGGACAGGGGTTTACGAGCAGTACTTC. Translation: CATSSQAGTGVYEQYF.

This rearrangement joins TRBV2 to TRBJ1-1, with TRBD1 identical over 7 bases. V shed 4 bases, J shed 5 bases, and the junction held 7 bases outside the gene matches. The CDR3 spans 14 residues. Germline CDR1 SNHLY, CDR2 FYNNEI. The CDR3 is CASSGQGMGTEAFF. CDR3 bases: TGTGCCAGCAGTGGACAGGGAATGGGAACTGAAGCTTTCTTT.

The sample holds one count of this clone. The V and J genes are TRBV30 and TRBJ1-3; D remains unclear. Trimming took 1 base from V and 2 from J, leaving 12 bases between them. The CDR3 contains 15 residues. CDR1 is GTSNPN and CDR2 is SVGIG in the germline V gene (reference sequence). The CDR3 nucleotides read TGTGCCTGGAGTGCTGTGAGGGTAGCTGGAAACACCATATATTTT. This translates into CAWSAVRVAGNTIYF. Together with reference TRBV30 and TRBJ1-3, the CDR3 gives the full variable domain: SQTIHQWPATLVQPVGSPLSLECTVEGTSNPNLYWYRQAAGRGLQLLFYSVGIGQISSEVPQNLSASRPQDRQFILSSKKLLLSDSGFYLCAWSAVRVAGNTIYFGEGSWLTVV.

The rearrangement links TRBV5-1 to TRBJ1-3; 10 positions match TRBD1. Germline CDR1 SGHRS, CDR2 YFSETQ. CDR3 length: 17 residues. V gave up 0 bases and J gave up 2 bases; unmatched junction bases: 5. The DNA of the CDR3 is TGCGCCAGCAGCTTGGAGGGACAGGGGAGCCCTGGAAACACCATATATTTT. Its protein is CASSLEGQGSPGNTIYF. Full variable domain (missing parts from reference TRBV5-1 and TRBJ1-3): KAGVTQTPRYLIKTRGQQVTLSCSPISGHRSVSWYQQTPGQGLQFLFEYFSETQRNKGNFPGRFSGRQFSNSRSEMNVSTLELGDSALYLCASSLEGQGSPGNTIYFGEGSWLTVV.

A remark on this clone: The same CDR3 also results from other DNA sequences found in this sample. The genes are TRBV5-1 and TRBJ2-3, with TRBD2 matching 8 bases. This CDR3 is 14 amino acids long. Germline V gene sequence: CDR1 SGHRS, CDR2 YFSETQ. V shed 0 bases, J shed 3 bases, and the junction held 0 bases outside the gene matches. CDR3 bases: TGCGCCAGCAGCTTGGCTAGCGGGACAGATACGCAGTATTTT. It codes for CASSLASGTDTQYF.

The CDR3: CASSAAYEQYF. Here the CDR3 DNA reads TGCGCCAGCAGCGCAGCCTACGAGCAGTACTTC. This rearrangement joins TRBV5-1 to TRBJ2-7, with D unclear. The CDR3 runs 11 residues. CDR1 is SGHRS and CDR2 is YFSETQ in the germline V gene. The ends were cut back, 4 bases at V and 2 bases at J, with 4 bases in the middle.

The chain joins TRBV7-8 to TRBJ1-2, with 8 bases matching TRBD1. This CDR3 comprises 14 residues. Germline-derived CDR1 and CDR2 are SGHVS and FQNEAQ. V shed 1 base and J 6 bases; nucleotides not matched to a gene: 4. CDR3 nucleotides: TGTGCCAGCAGCTTAGACGTGACAGGGGATGGCTACACCTTC. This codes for CASSLDVTGDGYTF.

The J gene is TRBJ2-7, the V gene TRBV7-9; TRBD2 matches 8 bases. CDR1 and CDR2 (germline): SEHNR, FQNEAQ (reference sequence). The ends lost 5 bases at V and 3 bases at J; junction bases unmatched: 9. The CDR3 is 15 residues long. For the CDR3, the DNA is TGTGCCAGCAGCCACTCCGGGACTAGGGGCTACGAGCAGTACTTC. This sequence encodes CASSHSGTRGYEQYF.

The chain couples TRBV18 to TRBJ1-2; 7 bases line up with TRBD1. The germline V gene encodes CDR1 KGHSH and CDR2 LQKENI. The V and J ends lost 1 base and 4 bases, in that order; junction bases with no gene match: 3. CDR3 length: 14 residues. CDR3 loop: CASSPRQGSYGYTF. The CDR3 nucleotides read TGTGCCAGCTCACCACGACAGGGCTCCTATGGCTACACCTTC. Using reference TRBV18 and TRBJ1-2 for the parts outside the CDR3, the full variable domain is NAGVMQNPRHLVRRRGQEARLRCSPMKGHSHVYWYRQLPEEGLKFMVYLQKENIIDESGMPKERFSAEFPKEGPSILRIQQVVRGDSAAYFCASSPRQGSYGYTFGSGTRLTVV.